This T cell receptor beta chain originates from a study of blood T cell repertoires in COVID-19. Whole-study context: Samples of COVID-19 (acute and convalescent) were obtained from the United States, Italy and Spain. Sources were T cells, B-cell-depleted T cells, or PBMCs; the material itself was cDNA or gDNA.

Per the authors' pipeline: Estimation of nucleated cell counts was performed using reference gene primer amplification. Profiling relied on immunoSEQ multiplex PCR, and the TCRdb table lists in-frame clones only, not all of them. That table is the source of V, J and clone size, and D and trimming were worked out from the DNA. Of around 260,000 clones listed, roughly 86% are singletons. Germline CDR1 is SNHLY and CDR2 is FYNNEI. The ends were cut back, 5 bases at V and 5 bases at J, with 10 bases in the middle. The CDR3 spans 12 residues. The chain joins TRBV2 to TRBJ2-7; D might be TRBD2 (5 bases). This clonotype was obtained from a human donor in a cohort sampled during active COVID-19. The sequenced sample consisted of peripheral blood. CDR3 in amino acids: CASSSEGHEQYF. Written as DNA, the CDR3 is TGTGCCAGCAGTTCAGAGGGCCACGAGCAGTACTTC.